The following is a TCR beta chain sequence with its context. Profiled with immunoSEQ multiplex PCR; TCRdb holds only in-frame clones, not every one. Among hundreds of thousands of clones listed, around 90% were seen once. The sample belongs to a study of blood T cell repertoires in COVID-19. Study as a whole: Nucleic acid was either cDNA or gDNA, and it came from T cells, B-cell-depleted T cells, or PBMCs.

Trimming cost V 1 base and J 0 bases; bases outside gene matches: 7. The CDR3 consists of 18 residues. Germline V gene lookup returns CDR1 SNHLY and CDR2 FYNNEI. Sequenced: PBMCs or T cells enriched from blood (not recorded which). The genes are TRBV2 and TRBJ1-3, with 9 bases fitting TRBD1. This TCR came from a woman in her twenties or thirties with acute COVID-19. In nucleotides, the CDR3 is TGTGCCAGCAGTGAAGTGGGACAGGGTTCGGTCTCTGGAAACACCATATATTTT. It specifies CASSEVGQGSVSGNTIYF. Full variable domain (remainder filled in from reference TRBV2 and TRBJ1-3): EPEVTQTPSHQVTQMGQEVILRCVPISNHLYFYWYRQILGQKVEFLVSFYNNEISEKSEIFDDQFSVERPDGSNFTLKIRSTKLEDSAMYFCASSEVGQGSVSGNTIYFGEGSWLTVV.